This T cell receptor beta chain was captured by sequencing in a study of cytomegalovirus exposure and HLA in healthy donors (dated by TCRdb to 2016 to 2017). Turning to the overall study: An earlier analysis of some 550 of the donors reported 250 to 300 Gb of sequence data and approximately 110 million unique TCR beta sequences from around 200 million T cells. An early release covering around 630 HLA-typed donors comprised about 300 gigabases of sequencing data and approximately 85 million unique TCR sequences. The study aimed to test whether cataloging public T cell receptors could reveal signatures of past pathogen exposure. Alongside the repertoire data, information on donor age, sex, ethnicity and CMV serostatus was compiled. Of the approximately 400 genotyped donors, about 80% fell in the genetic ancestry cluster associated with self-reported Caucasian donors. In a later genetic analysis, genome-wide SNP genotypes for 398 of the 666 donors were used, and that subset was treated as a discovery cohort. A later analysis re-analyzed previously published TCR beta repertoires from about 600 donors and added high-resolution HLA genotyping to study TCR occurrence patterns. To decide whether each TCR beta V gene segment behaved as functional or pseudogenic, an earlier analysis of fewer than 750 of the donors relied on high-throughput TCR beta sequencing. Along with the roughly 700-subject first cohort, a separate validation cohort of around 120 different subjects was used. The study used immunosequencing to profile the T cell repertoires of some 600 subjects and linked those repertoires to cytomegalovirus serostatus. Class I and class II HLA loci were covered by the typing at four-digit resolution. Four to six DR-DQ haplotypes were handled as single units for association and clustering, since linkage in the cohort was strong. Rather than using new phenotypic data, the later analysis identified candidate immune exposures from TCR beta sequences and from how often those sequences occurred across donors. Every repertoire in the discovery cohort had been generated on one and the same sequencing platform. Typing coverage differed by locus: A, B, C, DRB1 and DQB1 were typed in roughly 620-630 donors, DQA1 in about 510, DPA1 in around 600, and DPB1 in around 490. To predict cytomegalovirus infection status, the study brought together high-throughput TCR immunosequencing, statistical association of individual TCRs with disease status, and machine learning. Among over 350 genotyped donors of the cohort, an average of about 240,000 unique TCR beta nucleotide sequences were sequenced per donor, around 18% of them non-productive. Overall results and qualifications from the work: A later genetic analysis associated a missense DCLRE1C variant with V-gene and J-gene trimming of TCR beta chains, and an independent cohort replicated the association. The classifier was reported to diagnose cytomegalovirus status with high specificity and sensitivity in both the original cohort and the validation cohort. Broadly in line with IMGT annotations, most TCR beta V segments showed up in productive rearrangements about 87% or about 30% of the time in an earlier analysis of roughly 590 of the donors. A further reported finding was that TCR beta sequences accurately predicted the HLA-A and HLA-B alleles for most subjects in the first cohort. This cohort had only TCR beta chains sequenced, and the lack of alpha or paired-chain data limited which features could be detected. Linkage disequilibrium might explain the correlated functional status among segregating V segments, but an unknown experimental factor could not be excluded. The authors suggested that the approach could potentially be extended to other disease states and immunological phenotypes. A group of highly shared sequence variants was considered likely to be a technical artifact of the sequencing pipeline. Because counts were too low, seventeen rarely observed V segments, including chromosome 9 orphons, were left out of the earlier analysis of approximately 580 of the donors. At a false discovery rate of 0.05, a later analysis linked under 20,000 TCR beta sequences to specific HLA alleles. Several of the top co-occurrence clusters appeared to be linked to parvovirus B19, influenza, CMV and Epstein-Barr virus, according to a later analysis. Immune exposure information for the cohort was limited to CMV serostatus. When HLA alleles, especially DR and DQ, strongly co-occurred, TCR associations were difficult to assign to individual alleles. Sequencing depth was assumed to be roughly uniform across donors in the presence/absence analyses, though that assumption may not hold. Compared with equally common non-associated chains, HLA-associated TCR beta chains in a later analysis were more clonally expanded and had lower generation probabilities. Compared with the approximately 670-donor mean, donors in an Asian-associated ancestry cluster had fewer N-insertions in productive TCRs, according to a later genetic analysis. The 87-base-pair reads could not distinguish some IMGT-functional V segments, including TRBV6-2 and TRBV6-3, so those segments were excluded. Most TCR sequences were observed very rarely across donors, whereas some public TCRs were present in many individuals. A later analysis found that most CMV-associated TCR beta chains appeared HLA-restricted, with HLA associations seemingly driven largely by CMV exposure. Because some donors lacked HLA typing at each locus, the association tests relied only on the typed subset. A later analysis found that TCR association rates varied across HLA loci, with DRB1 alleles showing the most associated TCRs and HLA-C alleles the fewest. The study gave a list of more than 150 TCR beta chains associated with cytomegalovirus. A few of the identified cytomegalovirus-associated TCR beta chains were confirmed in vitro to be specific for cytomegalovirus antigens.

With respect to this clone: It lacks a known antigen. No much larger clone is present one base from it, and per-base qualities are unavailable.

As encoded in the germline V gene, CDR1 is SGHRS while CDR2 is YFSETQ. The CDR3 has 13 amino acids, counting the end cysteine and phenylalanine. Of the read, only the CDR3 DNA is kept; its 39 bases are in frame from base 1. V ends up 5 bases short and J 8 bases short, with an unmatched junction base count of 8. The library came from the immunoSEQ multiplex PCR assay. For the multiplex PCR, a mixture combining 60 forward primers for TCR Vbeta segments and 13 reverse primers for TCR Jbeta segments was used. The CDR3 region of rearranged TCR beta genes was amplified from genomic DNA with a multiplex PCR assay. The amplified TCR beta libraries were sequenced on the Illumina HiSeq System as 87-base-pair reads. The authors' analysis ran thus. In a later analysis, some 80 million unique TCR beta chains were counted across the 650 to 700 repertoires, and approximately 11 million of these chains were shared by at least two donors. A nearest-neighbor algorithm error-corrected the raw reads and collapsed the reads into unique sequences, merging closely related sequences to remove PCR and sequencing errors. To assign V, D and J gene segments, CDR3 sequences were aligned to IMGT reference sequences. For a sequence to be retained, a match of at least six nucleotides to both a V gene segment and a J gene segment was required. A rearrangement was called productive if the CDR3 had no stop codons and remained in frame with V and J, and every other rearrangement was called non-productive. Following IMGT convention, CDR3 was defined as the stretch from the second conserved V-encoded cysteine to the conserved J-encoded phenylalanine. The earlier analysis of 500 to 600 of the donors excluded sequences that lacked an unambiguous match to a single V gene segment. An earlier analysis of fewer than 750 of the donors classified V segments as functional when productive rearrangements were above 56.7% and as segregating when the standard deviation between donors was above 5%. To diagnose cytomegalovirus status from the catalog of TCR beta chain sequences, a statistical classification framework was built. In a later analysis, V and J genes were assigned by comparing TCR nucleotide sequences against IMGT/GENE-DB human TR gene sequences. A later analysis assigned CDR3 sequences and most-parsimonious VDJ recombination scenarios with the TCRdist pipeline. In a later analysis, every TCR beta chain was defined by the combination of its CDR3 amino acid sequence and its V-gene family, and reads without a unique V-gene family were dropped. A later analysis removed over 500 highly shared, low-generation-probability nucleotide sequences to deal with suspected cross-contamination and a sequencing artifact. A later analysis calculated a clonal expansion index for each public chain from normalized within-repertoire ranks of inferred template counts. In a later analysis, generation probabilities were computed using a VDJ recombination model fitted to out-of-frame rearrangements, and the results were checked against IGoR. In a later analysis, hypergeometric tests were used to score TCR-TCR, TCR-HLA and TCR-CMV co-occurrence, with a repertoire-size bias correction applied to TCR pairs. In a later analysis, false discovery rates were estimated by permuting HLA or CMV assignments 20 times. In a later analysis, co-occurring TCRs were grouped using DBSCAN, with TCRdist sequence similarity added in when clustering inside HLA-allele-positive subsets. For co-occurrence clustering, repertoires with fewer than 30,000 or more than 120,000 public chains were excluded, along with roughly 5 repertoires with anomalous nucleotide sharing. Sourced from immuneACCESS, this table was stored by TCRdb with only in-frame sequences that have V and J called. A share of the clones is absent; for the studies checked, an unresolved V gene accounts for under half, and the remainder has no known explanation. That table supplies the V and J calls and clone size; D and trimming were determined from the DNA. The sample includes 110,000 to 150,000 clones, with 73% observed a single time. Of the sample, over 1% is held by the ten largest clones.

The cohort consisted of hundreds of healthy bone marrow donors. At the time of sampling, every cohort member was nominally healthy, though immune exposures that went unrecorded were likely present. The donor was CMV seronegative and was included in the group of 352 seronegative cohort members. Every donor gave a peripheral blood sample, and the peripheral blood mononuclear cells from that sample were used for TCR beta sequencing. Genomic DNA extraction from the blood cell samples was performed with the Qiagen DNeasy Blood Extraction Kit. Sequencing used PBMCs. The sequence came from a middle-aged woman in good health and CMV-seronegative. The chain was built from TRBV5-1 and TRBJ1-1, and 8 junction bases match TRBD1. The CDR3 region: CASRPGGATEAFF. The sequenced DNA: TGCGCCAGCAGACCAGGGGGCGCGACAGAAGCTTTCTTT.